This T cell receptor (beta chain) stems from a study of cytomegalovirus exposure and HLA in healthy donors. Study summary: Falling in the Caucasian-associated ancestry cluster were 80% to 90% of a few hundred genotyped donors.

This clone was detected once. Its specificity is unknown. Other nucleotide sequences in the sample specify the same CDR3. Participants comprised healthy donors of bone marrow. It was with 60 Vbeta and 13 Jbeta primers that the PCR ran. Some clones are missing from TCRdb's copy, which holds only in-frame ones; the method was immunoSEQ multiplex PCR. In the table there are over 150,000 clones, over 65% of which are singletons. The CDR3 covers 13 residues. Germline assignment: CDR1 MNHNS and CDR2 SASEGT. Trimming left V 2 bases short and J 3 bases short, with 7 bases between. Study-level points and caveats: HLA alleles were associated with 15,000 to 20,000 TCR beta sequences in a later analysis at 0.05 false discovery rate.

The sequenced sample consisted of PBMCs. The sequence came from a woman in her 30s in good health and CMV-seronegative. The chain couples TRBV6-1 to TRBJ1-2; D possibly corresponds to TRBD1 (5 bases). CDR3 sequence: CASSERGDYGYTF. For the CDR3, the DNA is TGTGCCAGCAGTGAACGGGGGGACTATGGCTACACCTTC.